This T cell receptor beta chain came from a study of human T cells and chemical hapten exposure. Across the study: Researchers reported sensitizing a roughly 2 cm by roughly 2 cm upper inner arm skin site with 2% DPC. The study patch tested 0.01% DPC on the upper back and read results at 6 days. The study, taken as a whole, reports: TCRs above 1 in 1000 frequency stayed constant with DPC sensitization. Clustering by CDR3 similarity yielded significantly more large clusters from expanded TCRs than controls.

This clonotype has at least ten counts. The antigen remains undetermined. Time point noted: patch test 1, 2 weeks after DPC sensitization. Treatment indicated: therapeutic diphenylcyclopropenone sensitization with weekly scalp DPC. TCRdb reanalysed the RACE reads using MiXCR and keeps one entry per CDR3 protein. The sample yields 71,000 or so distinct CDR3 sequences, 9.8% seen once. The CDR3 covers 16 residues. V was pared by 5 bases and J by 3 bases, with 6 bases of the junction left unmatched. Germline loops: CDR1 ENHRY, CDR2 SYGVKD. This specimen consisted of whole blood, obtained in connection with sensitization to the hapten diphenylcyclopropenone (DPC). This chain joins TRBV10-3 and TRBJ1-3, with 11 nucleotides matching TRBD1. This TCR derives from a woman aged 40 to 50 with alopecia areata. Some clones in this sample may be carry-over from other donors' samples. The CDR3 DNA reads TGTGCCATCAGTAACCTCGGGACAGGGGGTGGAAACACCATATATTTT. Its protein product is CAISNLGTGGGNTIYF.